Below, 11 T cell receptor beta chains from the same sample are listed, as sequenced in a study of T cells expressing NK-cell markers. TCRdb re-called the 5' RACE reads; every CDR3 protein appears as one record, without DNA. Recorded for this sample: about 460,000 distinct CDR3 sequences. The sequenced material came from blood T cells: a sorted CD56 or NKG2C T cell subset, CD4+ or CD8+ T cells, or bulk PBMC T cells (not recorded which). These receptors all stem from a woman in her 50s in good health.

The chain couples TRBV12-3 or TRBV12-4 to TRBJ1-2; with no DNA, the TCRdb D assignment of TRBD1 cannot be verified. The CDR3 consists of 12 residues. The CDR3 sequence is CASSLGGKGYTF.

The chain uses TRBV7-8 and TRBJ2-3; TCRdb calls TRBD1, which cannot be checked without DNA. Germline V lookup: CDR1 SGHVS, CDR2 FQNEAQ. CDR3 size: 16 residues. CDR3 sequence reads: CASSLGSGAQVDTQYF.

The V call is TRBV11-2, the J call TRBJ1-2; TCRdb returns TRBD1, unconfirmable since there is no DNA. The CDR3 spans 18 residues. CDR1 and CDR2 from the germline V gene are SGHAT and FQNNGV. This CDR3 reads CASSLIGSGTGGSYGYTF. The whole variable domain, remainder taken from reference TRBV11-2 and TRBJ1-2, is EAGVAQSPRYKIIEKRQSVAFWCNPISGHATLYWYQQILGQGPKLLIQFQNNGVVDDSQLPKDRFSAERLKGVDSTLKIQPAKLEDSAVYLCASSLIGSGTGGSYGYTFGSGTRLTVV.

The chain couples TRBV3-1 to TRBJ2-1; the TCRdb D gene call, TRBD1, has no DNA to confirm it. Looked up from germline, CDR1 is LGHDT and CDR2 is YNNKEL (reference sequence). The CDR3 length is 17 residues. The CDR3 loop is CASSQDRWGSPSNEQFF.

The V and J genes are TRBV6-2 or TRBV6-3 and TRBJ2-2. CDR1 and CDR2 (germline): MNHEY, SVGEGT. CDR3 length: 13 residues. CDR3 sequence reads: CASSNPNTGELFF.

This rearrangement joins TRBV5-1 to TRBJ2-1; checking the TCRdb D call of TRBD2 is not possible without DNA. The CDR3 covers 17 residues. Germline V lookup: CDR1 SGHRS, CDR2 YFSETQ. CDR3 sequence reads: CASSHGLTSGSSYEQFF.

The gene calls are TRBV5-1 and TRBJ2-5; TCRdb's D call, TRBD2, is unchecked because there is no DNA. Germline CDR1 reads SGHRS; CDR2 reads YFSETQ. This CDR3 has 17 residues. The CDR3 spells CASSFYTAGGGQETQYF.

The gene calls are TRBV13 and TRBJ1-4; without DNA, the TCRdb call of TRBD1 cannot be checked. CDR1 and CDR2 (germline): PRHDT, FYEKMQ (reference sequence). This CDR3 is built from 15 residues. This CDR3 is CASSRYRGPNEKLFF.

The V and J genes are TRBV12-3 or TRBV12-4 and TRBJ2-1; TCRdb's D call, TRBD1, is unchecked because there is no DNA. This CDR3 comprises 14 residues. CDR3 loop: CASTPSGPYNEQFF.

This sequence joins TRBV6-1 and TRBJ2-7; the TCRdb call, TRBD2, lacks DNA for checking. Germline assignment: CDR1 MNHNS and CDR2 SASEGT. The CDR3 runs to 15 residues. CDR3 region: CASSDPGLARREQYF.

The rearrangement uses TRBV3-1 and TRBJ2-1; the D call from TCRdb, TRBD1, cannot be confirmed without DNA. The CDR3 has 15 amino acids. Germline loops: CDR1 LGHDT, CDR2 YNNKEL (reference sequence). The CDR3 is CASSQEGVSSEEQFF.